This T cell receptor (beta chain) was observed in a study of T cell responses to AZD1222 COVID-19 vaccine. On the study more broadly: Researchers grouped second doses given at about 4 or about 12 weeks into one pool. Findings and caveats of the study: There were vaccine-associated CD4 TCRs across spike, dominant at 160-218 and 743-854. Females made up more of the donors, who were largely white British, and clonal diversity may have come out too low.

Comments on this clone: The target antigen is unknown.

V gave up 6 bases and J gave up 1 base; unmatched junction bases: 5. The CDR3 extends over 14 amino acids. Per the germline V gene, CDR1 is MNHEY and CDR2 is SVGAGI. Sequencing was performed with immunoSEQ multiplex PCR; in TCRdb, only in-frame clones are kept and a portion is missing. The table has 95,000 to 110,000 clones, approximately 88% seen once. The V and J genes are TRBV6-5 and TRBJ2-7, with TRBD1 identical over 8 bases. The input for sequencing was peripheral blood, taken on day 0 of AZD1222 vaccination. The TCR originated in an adult in good health. CDR3 nucleotides: TGTGCCAGCAGGGACAGGGCGGCATCCTACGAGCAGTACTTC. Amino acids: CASRDRAASYEQYF.